Listed below are T cell receptor beta chains from one sample, sequenced in a study of cytomegalovirus exposure and HLA in healthy donors. Generated by immunoSEQ multiplex PCR, the TCRdb table keeps only in-frame clones and is missing some. The sample carries some 98,000 clones, roughly 89% recorded once. Sequences were obtained from PBMCs. These receptors all come from a woman aged 25 to 39 in good health and CMV-seronegative. Both conserved end residues are part of each CDR3. Each record gives: clone size, V gene, J gene, D gene, CDR3 DNA, CDR3 protein. A D gene is named only where the DNA matches it firmly. For some rows the clone size is stated as once, few or many, or as a class when expanded; others skip it.

abundance: NA
v_gene: TRBV6-6
j_gene: TRBJ2-2
d_gene: TRBD1
CDR3nt: TGTGCCAGCAGTACGGGACAGGGCTACAGGGAGCTGTTTTTT
CDR3aa: CASSTGQGYRELFF

abundance: NA
v_gene: TRBV11-3
j_gene: TRBJ2-1
d_gene: TRBD2
CDR3nt: TGTGCCAGCAGGCATAGCGGGAGTATCAATGAGCAGTTCTTC
CDR3aa: CASRHSGSINEQFF

abundance: NA
v_gene: TRBV7-2
j_gene: TRBJ2-1
d_gene: TRBD2
CDR3nt: TGTGCCAGCAGCTCCCCCCTCGACCTAGCGGGAGCCTACAATGAGCAGTTCTTC
CDR3aa: CASSSPLDLAGAYNEQFF

abundance: NA
v_gene: TRBV7-2
j_gene: TRBJ2-7
d_gene: NA
CDR3nt: TGTGCCAGCAGCTCTACTACCGCCGAGGGGCAGTACTTC
CDR3aa: CASSSTTAEGQYF

abundance: once
v_gene: TRBV27
j_gene: TRBJ1-1
d_gene: NA
CDR3nt: TGTGCCAGCAGTCCGGATCAAGGAGTTCATGGTGAAGCTTTCTTT
CDR3aa: CASSPDQGVHGEAFF

abundance: NA
v_gene: TRBV7-6
j_gene: TRBJ2-2
d_gene: NA
CDR3nt: TGTGCCAGCAGAAGGGACTCCGCGAACACCGGGGAGCTGTTTTTT
CDR3aa: CASRRDSANTGELFF

abundance: NA
v_gene: TRBV7-2
j_gene: TRBJ2-1
d_gene: TRBD2
CDR3nt: TGTGCCAGCAGCTTTGCGGGAGGGCGCGGGAATGAGCAGTTCTTC
CDR3aa: CASSFAGGRGNEQFF

abundance: NA
v_gene: TRBV5-1
j_gene: TRBJ2-7
d_gene: TRBD1
CDR3nt: TGCGCCACCCGAACCTCCGGGACAGGGATACACGAGCAGTACTTC
CDR3aa: CATRTSGTGIHEQYF

abundance: NA
v_gene: TRBV28
j_gene: TRBJ2-7
d_gene: TRBD1
CDR3nt: TGTGCCAGCAGTTTCGGTTGGTCTGCAGGGGGCGACGAGCAGTACTTC
CDR3aa: CASSFGWSAGGDEQYF

abundance: NA
v_gene: TRBV6-1
j_gene: TRBJ1-5
d_gene: NA
CDR3nt: TGTGCCAGCAGAGATGGGGCCGGCAATCAGCCCCAGCATTTT
CDR3aa: CASRDGAGNQPQHF

abundance: NA
v_gene: TRBV5-1
j_gene: TRBJ1-1
d_gene: NA
CDR3nt: TGCGCCAGCAGCTTGGACAGCTTCAGGGAATTGAACACTGAAGCTTTCTTT
CDR3aa: CASSLDSFRELNTEAFF

abundance: NA
v_gene: TRBV6-5
j_gene: TRBJ2-7
d_gene: NA
CDR3nt: TGTGCCAGCACACCTAGCGACTTCTCCTACGAGCAGTACTTC
CDR3aa: CASTPSDFSYEQYF

abundance: NA
v_gene: TRBV28
j_gene: TRBJ2-2
d_gene: TRBD2
CDR3nt: TGTGCCAGCAGTTTATCCCCTCGGGAGGTTGACACCGGGGAGCTGTTTTTT
CDR3aa: CASSLSPREVDTGELFF

abundance: NA
v_gene: TRBV7-3
j_gene: TRBJ2-3
d_gene: NA
CDR3nt: TGTGCCAGCAGCTCCACGACTAGATCCACAGATACGCAGTATTTT
CDR3aa: CASSSTTRSTDTQYF

abundance: NA
v_gene: TRBV6-6
j_gene: TRBJ1-5
d_gene: NA
CDR3nt: TGTGCCACCTCTGAGGTGGGTGTGGGCAATCAGCCCCAGCATTTT
CDR3aa: CATSEVGVGNQPQHF

abundance: NA
v_gene: TRBV10-3
j_gene: TRBJ1-1
d_gene: NA
CDR3nt: TGTGCCATCAGTGGCGGGCAGAAGAACACTGAAGCTTTCTTT
CDR3aa: CAISGGQKNTEAFF

abundance: many
v_gene: TRBV5-1
j_gene: TRBJ2-7
d_gene: NA
CDR3nt: TGCGCCAGCAGCTTATACTACGAGCAGTACTTC
CDR3aa: CASSLYYEQYF

abundance: few
v_gene: TRBV2
j_gene: TRBJ1-1
d_gene: TRBD1
CDR3nt: TGTGCCAGCAAGGGGGCGCAAATGAACACTGAAGCTTTCTTT
CDR3aa: CASKGAQMNTEAFF

abundance: NA
v_gene: TRBV5-1
j_gene: TRBJ2-2
d_gene: TRBD2
CDR3nt: TGCGCCAGCAGCTTGACTGGGCAGCGGGGGATTACCGGGGAGCTGTTTTTT
CDR3aa: CASSLTGQRGITGELFF

abundance: NA
v_gene: TRBV9
j_gene: TRBJ1-3
d_gene: NA
CDR3nt: TGTGCCAGCTCCGCCGACAGGCACTTAAGAAACACCATATATTTT
CDR3aa: CASSADRHLRNTIYF

abundance: NA
v_gene: TRBV4-2
j_gene: TRBJ2-6
d_gene: TRBD2
CDR3nt: TGTGCCAGCAGCCAAGTGAATAGCGGGGGGGCCGTAGGGGCCAACGTCCTGACTTTC
CDR3aa: CASSQVNSGGAVGANVLTF

abundance: NA
v_gene: TRBV5-1
j_gene: TRBJ2-1
d_gene: TRBD2
CDR3nt: TGCGCCAGCAGTGGGGTAGCGGGGGAAAACGAGCAGTTCTTC
CDR3aa: CASSGVAGENEQFF

abundance: NA
v_gene: TRBV6-4
j_gene: TRBJ1-2
d_gene: TRBD1
CDR3nt: TGTGCCAGCAGTGACTCTTTGGACAGGGGGGTCAGAGCCCCCGTGATCAAATTCATCCTAGGCTACACCTTC
CDR3aa: CASSDSLDRGVRAPVIKFILGYTF

abundance: NA
v_gene: TRBV7-3
j_gene: TRBJ1-1
d_gene: NA
CDR3nt: TGTGCCAGCAGCCTACAGGTGAACACTGAAGCTTTCTTT
CDR3aa: CASSLQVNTEAFF

abundance: once
v_gene: TRBV20-1
j_gene: TRBJ2-5
d_gene: NA
CDR3nt: TGCAGTGCTAGACCATTGGAGACCCAGTACTTC
CDR3aa: CSARPLETQYF

abundance: NA
v_gene: TRBV27
j_gene: TRBJ1-2
d_gene: TRBD1
CDR3nt: TGTGCCAGCAGTTTTAGCGGACAGGCGCCCTATGGCTACACCTTC
CDR3aa: CASSFSGQAPYGYTF

abundance: NA
v_gene: TRBV7-9
j_gene: TRBJ1-3
d_gene: NA
CDR3nt: TGTGCCAGCAGCCTCTCGGGACTTTCCGCTGGAAACACCATATATTTT
CDR3aa: CASSLSGLSAGNTIYF

abundance: NA
v_gene: TRBV7-7
j_gene: TRBJ1-2
d_gene: NA
CDR3nt: TGTGCTAGCAGCTTAGTGAAGTGTAGTGACGGACAGTTCCTTAACTATGGCTACACCTTC
CDR3aa: CASSLVKCSDGQFLNYGYTF

abundance: few
v_gene: TRBV5-1
j_gene: TRBJ1-1
d_gene: NA
CDR3nt: TGCGCCAGCAGCTTGGTCAGGACAGTGAACACTGAAGCTTTCTTT
CDR3aa: CASSLVRTVNTEAFF

abundance: NA
v_gene: TRBV5-1
j_gene: TRBJ2-3
d_gene: TRBD1
CDR3nt: TGCGCCAGCAGCTTGGCCCGGGACAGGGAGCATACGCAGTATTTT
CDR3aa: CASSLARDREHTQYF

abundance: NA
v_gene: TRBV4-2
j_gene: TRBJ2-7
d_gene: NA
CDR3nt: TGTGCCAGCAGCCAAGCTATCGGAGATTGGTACGAGCAGTACTTC
CDR3aa: CASSQAIGDWYEQYF

abundance: NA
v_gene: TRBV19
j_gene: TRBJ1-6
d_gene: TRBD1
CDR3nt: TGTGCCAGTAGTAAAGGGACAGGGGGAAGGTCACCCCTCCACTTT
CDR3aa: CASSKGTGGRSPLHF

abundance: NA
v_gene: TRBV6-1
j_gene: TRBJ2-3
d_gene: TRBD2
CDR3nt: TGTGCCAGCAGTGAACTTACGCGGGGGGGTTCAGATACGCAGTATTTT
CDR3aa: CASSELTRGGSDTQYF

abundance: once
v_gene: TRBV9
j_gene: TRBJ2-1
d_gene: NA
CDR3nt: TGTGCCAGCAGCGTAGCAGGAGGCAATGAGCAGTTCTTC
CDR3aa: CASSVAGGNEQFF

abundance: NA
v_gene: TRBV15
j_gene: TRBJ2-1
d_gene: NA
CDR3nt: TGTGCCACCAGCAGAGAGTCAGTTTCCTACAATGAGCAGTTCTTC
CDR3aa: CATSRESVSYNEQFF

abundance: once
v_gene: TRBV14
j_gene: TRBJ2-3
d_gene: NA
CDR3nt: TGTGCCAGCAGTCCCGGGATCTGGGAAGATACGCAGTATTTT
CDR3aa: CASSPGIWEDTQYF

abundance: NA
v_gene: TRBV27
j_gene: TRBJ2-5
d_gene: NA
CDR3nt: TGTGCCAGCAGTATGCGGATAAGCGGCCAAGAGACCCAGTACTTC
CDR3aa: CASSMRISGQETQYF

abundance: once
v_gene: TRBV7-9
j_gene: TRBJ2-1
d_gene: TRBD2
CDR3nt: TGTGCCAGCAGCCCCGGGACTAGCGGTTACAATGAGCAGTTCTTC
CDR3aa: CASSPGTSGYNEQFF

abundance: NA
v_gene: TRBV7-3
j_gene: TRBJ2-2
d_gene: TRBD2
CDR3nt: TGTGCCAGCAGCTTAAATAGCGGGGGGACGAACACCGGGGAGCTGTTTTTT
CDR3aa: CASSLNSGGTNTGELFF

abundance: NA
v_gene: TRBV7-6
j_gene: TRBJ2-1
d_gene: TRBD2
CDR3nt: TGTGCCAGCAGCCCGGAGGTCGCGGGAGAGTTGCCAATGTACAATGAGCAGTTCTTC
CDR3aa: CASSPEVAGELPMYNEQFF

abundance: NA
v_gene: TRBV9
j_gene: TRBJ1-5
d_gene: TRBD1
CDR3nt: TGTGCCAGCAGCGCCACTGGGACAGGCAATCAGCCCCAGCATTTT
CDR3aa: CASSATGTGNQPQHF

abundance: NA
v_gene: TRBV6-5
j_gene: TRBJ2-7
d_gene: TRBD2
CDR3nt: TGTGCCAGCAGTTATGATAGACTAGCGGCTTCCTACGAGCAGTACTTC
CDR3aa: CASSYDRLAASYEQYF

abundance: NA
v_gene: TRBV15
j_gene: TRBJ2-4
d_gene: TRBD1
CDR3nt: TGTGCCACCAGCGGGGGACAGGGCAAAAACATTCAGTACTTC
CDR3aa: CATSGGQGKNIQYF

abundance: NA
v_gene: TRBV11-2
j_gene: TRBJ2-1
d_gene: NA
CDR3nt: TGTGCCAGCAGCTTAGCGGTTTGGAGCTCCTACAATGAGCAGTTCTTC
CDR3aa: CASSLAVWSSYNEQFF

abundance: NA
v_gene: TRBV29-1
j_gene: TRBJ2-5
d_gene: TRBD2
CDR3nt: TGCAGCGTCCGCGGGGGGACGGGTGAGACCCAGTACTTC
CDR3aa: CSVRGGTGETQYF

abundance: NA
v_gene: TRBV25-1
j_gene: TRBJ1-1
d_gene: NA
CDR3nt: TGTGCCAGCAGTGAACGTGGGAGTGGAACTGAAGCTTTCTTT
CDR3aa: CASSERGSGTEAFF

abundance: NA
v_gene: TRBV29-1
j_gene: TRBJ2-7
d_gene: NA
CDR3nt: TGCAGCGTTGAAGACCAGGGATACGAGCAGTACTTC
CDR3aa: CSVEDQGYEQYF

abundance: NA
v_gene: TRBV5-5
j_gene: TRBJ2-6
d_gene: TRBD1
CDR3nt: TGTGCCAGCAGCTTCCCAGGGGGCTCTGGGGCCAACGTCCTGACTTTC
CDR3aa: CASSFPGGSGANVLTF